This section outlines one T cell receptor (beta chain) sequence together with its context. The antigen is not known. CDR1 is SGHVS and CDR2 is FNYEAQ in the germline V gene. This CDR3 spans 16 amino acids. V was trimmed by 0 bases and J by 5 bases, leaving 16 bases between them. This specimen comes from a study of cytomegalovirus exposure and HLA in healthy donors. Overall study results and limits: Later, an analysis showed that TCR beta chains associated with HLA were more clonally expanded than others that were equally common. Highly shared sequence variants in one cluster were likely a sequencing artifact. Most TCR sequences showed up rarely, but some public TCRs showed up in many donors.

Primers for the PCR totalled 60 Vbeta and 13 Jbeta. Data came from immunoSEQ multiplex PCR; TCRdb stores just in-frame clones and leaves some out. The sample totals around 33,000 clones; its top ten clones hold 3.5% to 5%. Material for sequencing was PBMCs. The V gene is TRBV7-6, the J gene TRBJ2-5; weak D call: TRBD1 (6 bases). This TCR derives from a woman aged 40 to 55 in good health and CMV-seropositive. The CDR3 protein is CASSLAVQGPGETQYF. The CDR3 DNA follows: TGTGCCAGCAGCTTAGCAGTACAGGGACCGGGGGAGACCCAGTACTTC. The full variable domain, rest sourced from reference TRBV7-6 and TRBJ2-5, is GAGVSQSPRYKVTKRGQDVALRCDPISGHVSLYWYRQALGQGPEFLTYFNYEAQQDKSGLPNDRFSAERPEGSISTLTIQRTEQRDSAMYRCASSLAVQGPGETQYFGPGTRLLVL.